The clone carrying this T cell receptor beta chain was recorded at least ten times. Its antigen remains unknown. Treg sorting used a CD4+CD25+CD127-/low gate. V lost 0 bases, J lost 5 bases, and 5 bases stayed unmatched. Looked up from germline, CDR1 is MNHEY and CDR2 is SVGAGI. The CDR3 runs 16 residues. Full-length variable regions came from constant-region reverse primers plus semi-nested Nested Universal Primer A PCR. Each CDR3 protein is one row after TCRdb ran MiXCR on the 5' RACE reads. The sample lists 35,000 to 45,000 distinct CDR3 sequences, roughly 23% occurring once. Whole-study results and caveats: The larger cohort examined one V-J beta rearrangement, not whole repertoires.

The V call is TRBV6-5, the J call TRBJ1-5; TRBD1 matches 9 bases. The sequence came from a female donor with breast cancer. Sample: Tregs sorted from a lymph node. CDR3 sequence reads: CASSYSRDRADQPQHF. The CDR3 DNA reads as TGTGCCAGCAGTTACTCGAGGGACAGGGCCGATCAGCCCCAGCATTTT.